These 6 T cell receptor beta chains came from one sample sequenced in a study of T cell responses to AZD1222 COVID-19 vaccine. TCRdb's table, derived via immunoSEQ multiplex PCR, lists solely in-frame clones and lacks some. The repertoire holds about 140,000 clones, 80% to 90% seen once, with 1.9% in the top ten. The sequences come from peripheral blood, collected on day 0 of AZD1222 vaccination. These receptors were taken from an adult in good health.

The rearrangement joins TRBV27 to TRBJ1-2; no clear D gene. V gave up 7 bases and J gave up 2 bases, with 11 bases separating them. Germline lookup yields CDR1 MNHEY and CDR2 SMNVEV (reference sequence). The CDR3 covers 13 residues. The CDR3 DNA reads as TGTGCCAGCACCCCGACGGGAAACTATGGCTACACCTTC. Translation: CASTPTGNYGYTF.

The chain uses TRBV3-1 (or the pseudogene TRBV3-2) and TRBJ1-1; 7 bases are a match to TRBD1. The CDR3 has 14 residues. Per germline, CDR1 LGHDT and CDR2 YNNKEL (reference sequence). The J segment lost 5 bases and the V segment lost 6 bases, leaving 9 bases of the junction unmatched. CDR3 in DNA: TGTGCCAGCAGGGATATACAGGGGAGGACTGAAGCTTTCTTT. Amino acid sequence: CASRDIQGRTEAFF.

The rearrangement joins TRBV28 to TRBJ1-5; TRBD1 matches 7 bases. Germline CDR1 and CDR2: MDHEN and SYDVKM. The trim removed 6 bases at V and 0 bases at J, leaving 14 bases unmatched. The CDR3 has 18 residues. CDR3 in amino acids: CASSPTRGTDYSNQPQHF. DNA of the CDR3: TGTGCCAGCAGCCCGACCCGGGGGACAGATTATAGCAATCAGCCCCAGCATTTT.

The chain couples TRBV27 to TRBJ2-2; D remains unclear. This CDR3 has 13 amino acids. Trimming shortened V by 6 bases and J by 8 bases, and 13 bases separated the two germline ends. CDR1 and CDR2 from the germline V gene are MNHEY and SMNVEV (reference sequence). In nucleotides, the CDR3 is TGTGCCAGCAGATCAGGTTCCCCTGGGGAGCTGTTTTTT. It is translated as CASRSGSPGELFF.

This clone was detected once. The chain employs TRBV6-6 and TRBJ2-1; possible D gene TRBD2, 5 bases. CDR3 length equals 15 residues. CDR1 and CDR2 (germline): MNHNY, SVGAGI (reference sequence). Trimming removed 7 bases at V and 0 bases at J, with 13 bases between. This chain's CDR3 is CASMIIASSYNEQFF. In DNA, the CDR3 is TGTGCCAGCATGATCATAGCGAGCTCCTACAATGAGCAGTTCTTC.

V is TRBV14 and J is TRBJ1-3, with TRBD1 as a possible D gene (5 bases). Trimming removed 1 base from V and 10 bases from J, with 14 bases in between. CDR1 and CDR2 from the germline V gene are SGHDN and FVKESK. This CDR3 spans 14 amino acids. The CDR3 here is CASSQVDRRGTIYF. CDR3 coding DNA: TGTGCCAGCAGCCAAGTCGACCGTCGGGGGACCATATATTTT.